The 15 T cell receptor beta chains presented below share a single source sample, sequenced in a study of cytomegalovirus exposure and HLA in healthy donors. In the PCR, 60 Vbeta and 13 Jbeta primers were used. Assay used: immunoSEQ multiplex PCR; TCRdb lists only in-frame clones, some missing. The sample includes 130,000 or so clones, 80% to 85% of them seen just once. Sequenced sample: PBMCs. Receptors were obtained from a young man in good health and CMV-seronegative.

The CDR3 loop is CASSLVLGSLATNEKLFF. The CDR3 DNA is TGTGCCAGCAGCTTAGTCCTCGGCAGCCTAGCAACTAATGAAAAACTGTTTTTT. The rearrangement joins TRBV7-2 to TRBJ1-4; D unresolved. The ends were cut back, 1 base at V and 0 bases at J, with 15 bases in the middle. The CDR3 is 18 amino acids. The germline V gene encodes CDR1 SGHTA and CDR2 FQGNSA.

This rearrangement joins TRBV6-5 to TRBJ1-1; D gene unclear. The CDR3 consists of 13 residues. The ends were cut back, 2 bases at V and 3 bases at J, with 7 bases in the middle. Germline assignment: CDR1 MNHEY and CDR2 SVGAGI. CDR3 in amino acids: CASSYREDTEAFF. The CDR3 nucleotides are TGTGCCAGCAGTTACAGGGAGGACACTGAAGCTTTCTTT.

Only one count was recorded for this clone. The chain combines TRBV13 with TRBJ2-7; no clear D. CDR3 size: 14 residues. V was shortened by 5 bases and J by 5 bases, with 16 bases between the two germline ends. Germline CDR1 reads PRHDT; CDR2 reads FYEKMQ (reference sequence). In DNA form, the CDR3 reads TGTGCCAGCAGCCCCGGGTCTCGGTCCCACGAGCAGTACTTC. It specifies CASSPGSRSHEQYF.

V gene TRBV18 combines with J gene TRBJ2-3; 12 nucleotides agree with TRBD2. V shed 1 base, J shed 2 bases, and the junction held 4 bases outside the gene matches. There are 17 residues in the CDR3. Germline V gene lookup returns CDR1 KGHSH and CDR2 LQKENI. The CDR3 region is CASSPLPSGGATDTQYF. The CDR3, as DNA: TGTGCCAGCTCACCACTTCCTAGCGGGGGGGCCACAGATACGCAGTATTTT.

This chain connects TRBV2 to TRBJ1-5; 9 positions agree with TRBD1. The CDR3 has 17 amino acids. The V gene end was trimmed by 6 bases and the J gene end by 0 bases; junction bases not matched to a gene: 9. Per germline, CDR1 SNHLY and CDR2 FYNNEI. CDR3 coding DNA: TGTGCCAGCAGATTACCGGGACAGGGTTATAGCAATCAGCCCCAGCATTTT. The encoded protein is CASRLPGQGYSNQPQHF.

The V gene is TRBV10-2, the J gene TRBJ2-7, with 8 bases that match TRBD1. CDR1 WSHSY and CDR2 SAAADI come from the germline V gene. Losses at the gene ends were 3 bases for V and 7 bases for J; bases not matched to a gene: 20. The length of the CDR3 is 18 residues. The CDR3 region is CASSENRGSGPAKAEQYF. In nucleotides, the CDR3 is TGCGCCAGCAGTGAAAACAGGGGGTCCGGTCCAGCGAAAGCGGAGCAGTACTTC.

This chain uses TRBV28 with TRBJ1-5; the D gene is possibly TRBD1 (6 bases). The CDR3 is made up of 16 amino acids. Germline assignment: CDR1 MDHEN and CDR2 SYDVKM. V lost 2 bases and J lost 6, with 17 bases in between. In DNA form, the CDR3 reads TGTGCCAGCAGTTTACTTGGGGGCGCGACGGGTCAGCCCCAGCATTTT. Its translation: CASSLLGGATGQPQHF.

This clone was counted a single time. The chain links TRBV2 to TRBJ2-7, with 10 positions matching TRBD1. The CDR3 consists of 14 residues. V was clipped by 7 bases and J by 2 bases; unmatched bases: 5. Germline CDR1 SNHLY, CDR2 FYNNEI. The CDR3 is CASTPDRGTYEQYF. The CDR3 DNA sequence: TGTGCCAGCACTCCGGACAGGGGGACCTACGAGCAGTACTTC.

The chain combines TRBV10-1 with TRBJ2-7; weak D call: TRBD1 (5 bases). With 8 bases removed from V and 1 base from J, the gap between germline ends came to 12 bases. In germline, CDR1 is WNHNN, CDR2 SYGVQD (reference sequence). The CDR3 runs 13 residues. The CDR3 is CASSKGNSYEQYF. CDR3 DNA: TGCGCCAGCTCGAAGGGGAATTCCTACGAGCAGTACTTC.

The chain links TRBV5-1 to TRBJ1-1; no firm D call. CDR1 and CDR2 from the germline V gene are SGHRS and YFSETQ. This CDR3 has 13 residues. The ends were cut back, 4 bases at V and 0 bases at J, with 7 bases in the middle. The CDR3 DNA sequence: TGCGCCAGCAGCATGGATATGAACACTGAAGCTTTCTTT. This codes for CASSMDMNTEAFF.

V usage is TRBV5-5 and J usage is TRBJ1-1; D is unresolved. This CDR3 comprises 13 residues. Germline V gene data show CDR1 as SGHKS and CDR2 as YYEKEE (reference sequence). Trimming cost V 5 bases and J 5 bases, with 13 bases left between them. The CDR3 sequence: CASSFHMATEAFF. The CDR3 DNA follows: TGTGCCAGCAGTTTTCACATGGCAACTGAAGCTTTCTTT.

In this sample, this clone turned up once. The chain uses TRBV6-1 and TRBJ2-7; a possible D gene is TRBD2 (6 bases). This CDR3 spans 16 amino acids. Looked up from germline, CDR1 is MNHNS and CDR2 is SASEGT. V lost 2 bases to trimming and J lost 2 bases, with 16 bases between them. The CDR3 is CASSEFSGGLAYEQYF. CDR3 DNA: TGTGCCAGCAGTGAATTCAGTGGGGGGTTAGCCTACGAGCAGTACTTC.

The rearrangement uses TRBV5-1 and TRBJ2-2, with 10 bases matching TRBD2. This CDR3 spans 15 amino acids. The trim removed 5 bases at V and 4 bases at J, leaving 5 bases unmatched. Looked up from germline, CDR1 is SGHRS and CDR2 is YFSETQ. The CDR3 DNA reads TGCGCCAGCAGAGTAGCGGGGGGACCCACCGGGGAGCTGTTTTTT. Protein: CASRVAGGPTGELFF.

On this clone itself: Sequence at one end of the junction differs from germline and may be a read error. V and J are TRBV7-2 and TRBJ2-2, with a possible D match to TRBD2 (7 bases). CDR1 is SGHTA, CDR2 FQGNSA, per germline. The CDR3 extends over 13 amino acids. CDR3 in amino acids: CASSLGGGWGLFF. In DNA form, the CDR3 reads TGTGCCAGCAGTTTAGGGGGGGGGTGGGGGCTGTTTTTT.

V usage is TRBV6-5 and J usage is TRBJ2-7, with D uncertain. With 7 bases removed from V and 2 bases from J, the gap between germline ends came to 12 bases. In germline, CDR1 is MNHEY, CDR2 SVGAGI. The CDR3 length is 13 residues. CDR3 amino acids: CASKSTPTYEQYF. DNA of the CDR3: TGTGCCAGCAAAAGTACTCCCACCTACGAGCAGTACTTC.